The 29 T cell receptor beta chains below were found in one sample sequenced in a study of T cells in Graves' hyperthyroidism and ophthalmopathy. Regions amplified from RNA transcripts were the TCR beta CDR3 regions. A set of HTBI primers served as the primers for a first-round RT-PCR of the TCR CDR3. TCRdb redid the calling of the multiplex PCR reads with MiXCR, one entry per CDR3 protein. Here the sample spans some 620,000 distinct CDR3 sequences, 15% to 20% being singletons. Sequencing was carried out using blood. The origin of the receptors is a woman aged 25 to 39 with Graves' hyperthyroidism.

This clonotype appeared many times. This chain connects TRBV11-1 to TRBJ2-3; TRBD2 agrees at 7 bases. The V gene end was trimmed by 2 bases and the J gene end by 0 bases; junction bases not matched to a gene: 8. The CDR3 contains 17 residues. CDR1 is SGHAT, CDR2 FQDESV, per germline (reference sequence). The CDR3 nucleotides read TGTGCCAGCAGCTTACCCCGGGGTAGCGGGAGCACAGATACGCAGTATTTT. This encodes CASSLPRGSGSTDTQYF.

The gene calls are TRBV7-3 and TRBJ2-1; tentatively, D is TRBD1 or TRBD2 (5 bases each). The germline V gene encodes CDR1 SGHTA and CDR2 FQGTGA. Trimming took off 1 base at V and 8 bases at J, with 9 bases between the two ends. The CDR3 consists of 13 residues. CDR3 region: CASSLIGDHEQFF. In nucleotides, the CDR3 is TGTGCCAGCAGCTTAATAGGGGACCATGAGCAGTTCTTC.

In the case of this clonotype: Since a much larger clone is just one base distant, this may be a read error. V and J are TRBV12-3 or TRBV12-4 and TRBJ2-1; perhaps TRBD1 as D (6 bases). The CDR3 totals 14 residues. CDR3 coding DNA: TGTGCCATCAGTTTTGTGGCAGGGGCGAATGAGCAGTTCTTC. It yields the protein CAISFVAGANEQFF.

V usage is TRBV20-1 and J usage is TRBJ1-2; D remains unclear. CDR1 DFQATT and CDR2 SNEGSKA come from the germline V gene (reference sequence). The CDR3 loop spans 14 amino acids. V was cut by 6 bases and J by 3 bases, with 17 bases left in between. DNA of the CDR3: TGCAGTGCGGAAGGGCAAGCGGGTGACTATGGCTACACCTTC. Residues: CSAEGQAGDYGYTF.

This clonotype showed up just a few times. One end of the junction fails to match germline, which may point to a read error. J is TRBJ2-7 and V is TRBV2; perhaps TRBD2 as D (5 bases). CDR3 length: 14 residues. The germline gives CDR1 SNHLY, CDR2 FYNNEI. The CDR3 sequence: CASSETSVSYEQCF. As DNA, the CDR3 is TGTGCCAGCAGTGAAACTAGTGTCTCCTACGAGCAGTGCTTC.

The chain joins TRBV6-1 to TRBJ1-5; TRBD1 aligns across 7 bases. The CDR3 covers 14 residues. In germline, CDR1 is MNHNS, CDR2 SASEGT. V was pared by 8 bases and J by 4 bases, with 8 bases of the junction left unmatched. The CDR3 DNA is TGTGCCAGCTCAAGACAGGGTCGAAATCAGCCCCAGCATTTT. This codes for CASSRQGRNQPQHF.

This clonotype was seen ten or more times. The chain uses TRBV9 and TRBJ2-2; D uncertain. The ends were cut back, 5 bases at V and 4 bases at J, with 3 bases in the middle. Germline CDR1 is SGDLS and CDR2 is YYNGEE. The CDR3 has 11 residues. CDR3 loop: CASSGTGELFF. CDR3 DNA sequence: TGTGCCAGCAGTGGCACCGGGGAGCTGTTTTTT.

This clonotype appeared a few times. A much more abundant neighbour one base away suggests this may be a read error. This chain uses TRBV12-3 or TRBV12-4 with TRBJ2-3; maybe TRBD1 (5 bases). Judging by the DNA end, TRBJ1-5 fits better; the J call may be wrong. The CDR3 contains 15 residues. The CDR3 DNA reads as TGTGCCAGCAGTTTTGGATCGGGACTAGCAGATACGCAGCATTTT. Amino acid sequence: CASSFGSGLADTQHF.

This clonotype was seen at least ten times. The chain joins TRBV3-1 to TRBJ1-1; TRBD1 might be the D (5 bases). Germline CDR1 and CDR2: LGHDT and YNNKEL (reference sequence). CDR3 length equals 15 residues. V was clipped by 0 bases and J by 5 bases, with 13 bases between them. CDR3 in amino acids: CASSQDRGKGTEAFF. CDR3 coding DNA: TGTGCCAGCAGCCAAGATCGGGGGAAGGGGACTGAAGCTTTCTTT.

The CDR3 sequence is CASSPLGGGGYLEQYF. The CDR3 bases are TGTGCCAGCAGCCCCCTAGGGGGGGGCGGATATCTCGAGCAGTACTTC. V and J are TRBV5-4 and TRBJ2-7; D might be TRBD2 (7 bases). This CDR3 region has 16 residues. Germline V gene sequence: CDR1 SGHNT, CDR2 YYREEE (reference sequence). V gave up 4 bases and J gave up 6 bases, with 23 bases separating them.

The chain uses TRBV7-6 and TRBJ2-7; TRBD1 agrees at 11 bases. V was pared by 5 bases and J by 4 bases, with 7 bases of the junction left unmatched. Germline V gives CDR1 SGHVS, CDR2 FNYEAQ. There are 15 residues in the CDR3. CDR3 region: CASSQLGTGGYEQYF. The DNA for the CDR3 is TGTGCCAGCAGCCAGCTCGGGACAGGGGGTTACGAGCAGTACTTC. Full variable domain (missing parts from reference TRBV7-6 and TRBJ2-7): GAGVSQSPRYKVTKRGQDVALRCDPISGHVSLYWYRQALGQGPEFLTYFNYEAQQDKSGLPNDRFSAERPEGSISTLTIQRTEQRDSAMYRCASSQLGTGGYEQYFGPGTRLTVT.

There are a few counts of this clonotype. V and J are TRBV4-2 and TRBJ1-2; D unresolved. The germline gives CDR1 LGHNA, CDR2 YNFKEQ. V was cut by 0 bases and J by 3 bases, with 8 bases left in between. This CDR3 comprises 14 residues. CDR3 residues: CASSQEGSYYGYTF. CDR3 sequence (DNA): TGTGCCAGCAGCCAAGAAGGTTCCTACTATGGCTACACCTTC.

The chain is built from TRBV29-1 and TRBJ1-2; D might be TRBD1 (6 bases). The CDR3 extends over 14 amino acids. V lost 5 bases to trimming and J lost 7 bases, with 20 bases between them. The germline gives CDR1 SQVTM, CDR2 ANQGSEA. The CDR3 reads CSVLGMGGPSGYTF. CDR3 nucleotide sequence: TGCAGCGTTCTCGGGATGGGGGGCCCCAGTGGCTACACCTTC.

This clonotype has a count of ten or more. The V and J genes are TRBV29-1 and TRBJ1-1; D possibly corresponds to TRBD1 (5 bases). The ends were cut back, 4 bases at V and 3 bases at J, with 9 bases in the middle. From germline, CDR1 is SQVTM and CDR2 ANQGSEA. This CDR3 region has 12 residues. CDR3 amino acids: CSVVGGDTEAFF. Here the CDR3 DNA reads TGCAGCGTTGTTGGGGGAGACACTGAAGCTTTCTTT.

This clonotype has a count of ten or more. This sequence joins TRBV11-2 and TRBJ2-5, with TRBD2 matching over 15 bases. Germline V gives CDR1 SGHAT, CDR2 FQNNGV. V was pared by 5 bases and J by 0 bases, with 13 bases of the junction left unmatched. The CDR3 totals 20 residues. In DNA form, the CDR3 reads TGTGCCAGCAGCCTCGTAGCTCGGACTAGCGGGAGGGGCTACCAAGAGACCCAGTACTTC. This sequence encodes CASSLVARTSGRGYQETQYF.

This clonotype has a count of ten or more. CDR3 bases: TGTGCCAGCAGTTACCGGGACAGACACAATCAGCCCCAGCATTTT. This sequence encodes CASSYRDRHNQPQHF. The J gene is TRBJ1-5, the V gene TRBV28, with 7 bases aligning to TRBD1. CDR3 length: 15 residues. CDR1 is MDHEN and CDR2 is SYDVKM in the germline V gene. V dropped 4 bases and J dropped 3; count of bases not matched to a gene: 6.

This clonotype has a count of ten or more. The chain joins TRBV6-1 to TRBJ1-5; the D is unclear. The germline V gene has CDR1 MNHNS and CDR2 SASEGT. CDR3 size: 15 residues. V was trimmed by 1 base and J by 3 bases, leaving 10 bases between them. DNA of the CDR3: TGTGCCAGCAGTGAAGAAGGGAGGGACAATCAGCCCCAGCATTTT. Translating it yields CASSEEGRDNQPQHF.

About this clonotype itself: Just one base apart from a much larger clone, this may be a read error. This chain links TRBV7-9 with TRBJ1-1; D possibly corresponds to TRBD1 (5 bases). The CDR3 contains 14 residues. Per germline, CDR1 SEHNR and CDR2 FQNEAQ (reference sequence). Between the trimmed V and J ends, which lost 3 bases and 1 base, there was a span of 9 bases. Here the CDR3 reads CASSLGEANTEAFF. The CDR3 DNA sequence: TGTGCCAGCAGCTTGGGGGAGGCGAACACTGAAGCTTTCTTT.

In its sample, this clonotype was seen many times. This chain uses TRBV6-1 with TRBJ1-2; 7 bases fit TRBD1. V was clipped by 7 bases and J by 0 bases; unmatched bases: 20. The germline V gene has CDR1 MNHNS and CDR2 SASEGT. This CDR3 comprises 19 residues. The DNA for the CDR3 is TGTGCCAGCATCGGACCCCCGGGGACAGTCTTCTTAGCTAACTATGGCTACACCTTC. As protein: CASIGPPGTVFLANYGYTF.

The CDR3 region has the DNA TGTGCCAGCAGCTTAGGCGGGAGTATAAACGAGCAGTACTTC. Its translation is CASSLGGSINEQYF. This sequence joins TRBV7-2 and TRBJ2-7; 7 positions agree with TRBD2. CDR3 size: 14 residues. The V segment lost 1 base and the J segment 5 bases; nucleotides outside the gene matches: 5. The germline CDR1 and CDR2 sequences are SGHTA and FQGNSA.

This clonotype was seen at least ten times. The chain is built from TRBV29-1 and TRBJ2-7, with a weak D call TRBD1 (6 bases). V lost 6 bases and J lost 0, with 9 bases in between. The CDR3 totals 12 residues. Germline values: CDR1 SQVTM, CDR2 ANQGSEA. The CDR3 region is CSVRDNSYEQYF. The CDR3 DNA follows: TGCAGCGTCCGGGACAACTCCTACGAGCAGTACTTC.

The table lists this clonotype with a few counts. The V and J genes are TRBV19 and TRBJ1-1; the D gene is possibly TRBD1 (5 bases). The germline CDR1 and CDR2 sequences are LNHDA and SQIVND (reference sequence). V lost 9 bases and J lost 4, with 21 bases in between. This CDR3 has 15 residues. The CDR3 DNA sequence: TGTGCCAGCTCTAGTCCTTCAGACAGCCTCACTGAAGCTTTCTTT. It specifies CASSSPSDSLTEAFF.

As to this clonotype: This sequence is one base from a far larger clone and is likely a read error. The genes are TRBV30 and TRBJ1-5; D unclear. Trimming shortened V by 0 bases and J by 1 base, and 4 bases separated the two germline ends. The CDR3 is 13 amino acids. The germline V gene encodes CDR1 GTSNPN and CDR2 SVGIG (reference sequence). CDR3 residues: CAWSVGSNQPQHF. The DNA for the CDR3 is TGTGCCTGGAGTGTAGGGAGCAATCAGCCCCAGCATTTT.

In this sample, this clonotype turned up a few times. This may be a read error: a much more frequent sequence differs by one nucleotide. This rearrangement joins TRBV5-1 to TRBJ2-2, with 12 bases that match TRBD2. The germline V gene has CDR1 SGHRS and CDR2 YFSETQ. V was clipped by 4 bases and J by 6 bases; unmatched bases: 7. The CDR3 runs 16 residues. In nucleotides, the CDR3 is TGCGCCAGCAGCAGCCGACTAGCGGGAGTGCCCGGGGAGCTGTTTTTT. Protein sequence: CASSSRLAGVPGELFF.

The sample holds a few counts of this clonotype. V is TRBV4-1 and J is TRBJ2-7, with TRBD2 as a possible D gene (7 bases). The V gene's germline CDR1 is MGHRA and CDR2 YSYEKL. Deletions cut 0 bases from V and 5 bases from J, with 17 bases between. The CDR3 loop spans 16 amino acids. The chain's CDR3 is CASSQDRAGGGDEQYF. In DNA form, the CDR3 reads TGCGCCAGCAGCCAAGATAGAGCAGGAGGGGGGGACGAGCAGTACTTC.

On this clonotype itself: This may arise from a read error, as a much more abundant clone is one base away. The J gene is TRBJ1-5, the V gene TRBV5-1; no firm D call. The CDR3 has 15 amino acids. Germline CDR1 SGHRS, CDR2 YFSETQ. As DNA, the CDR3 is TGCGCCAGCAGCTTGGGGCTCAGTAGCAATCAGCCCCGGCATTTT. It encodes CASSLGLSSNQPRHF. The variable domain in full, completed from reference TRBV5-1 and TRBJ1-5, reads KAGVTQTPRYLIKTRGQQVTLSCSPISGHRSVSWYQQTPGQGLQFLFEYFSETQRNKGNFPGRFSGRQFSNSRSEMNVSTLELGDSALYLCASSLGLSSNQPRHFGDGTRLSIL.

This clonotype was observed a handful of times. The V gene is TRBV20-1, the J gene TRBJ2-1, with 14 bases matching TRBD2. J lost 4 bases, V lost 6 bases, and 8 bases had no gene match. The germline CDR1 and CDR2 sequences are DFQATT and SNEGSKA (reference sequence). The CDR3 has 16 residues. The CDR3 region has the DNA TGCAGTGCCAGGGGGACTAGCGGGAGAATTTACAATGAGCAGTTCTTC. Amino acid sequence: CSARGTSGRIYNEQFF.

The rearrangement links TRBV20-1 to TRBJ1-4; TRBD1 might be the D (6 bases). The V gene lost 5 bases and the J gene lost 2 bases, with 15 bases spanning the gap. The CDR3 contains 15 residues. Germline-derived CDR1 and CDR2 are DFQATT and SNEGSKA (reference sequence). Written as DNA, the CDR3 is TGCAGTGCTTTCGGGGGGGCGGGCACTAATGAAAAACTGTTTTTT. Protein: CSAFGGAGTNEKLFF.

This chain connects TRBV5-1 to TRBJ2-5; 8 nucleotides line up with TRBD1. The CDR3 has 17 amino acids. V dropped 7 bases and J dropped 6; count of bases not matched to a gene: 20. The germline gives CDR1 SGHRS, CDR2 YFSETQ. CDR3 coding DNA: TGCGCCAGCTCCCGAGGGGATGGCTCAGGGGGCGGCAAGACCCAGTACTTC. Translation gives CASSRGDGSGGGKTQYF.